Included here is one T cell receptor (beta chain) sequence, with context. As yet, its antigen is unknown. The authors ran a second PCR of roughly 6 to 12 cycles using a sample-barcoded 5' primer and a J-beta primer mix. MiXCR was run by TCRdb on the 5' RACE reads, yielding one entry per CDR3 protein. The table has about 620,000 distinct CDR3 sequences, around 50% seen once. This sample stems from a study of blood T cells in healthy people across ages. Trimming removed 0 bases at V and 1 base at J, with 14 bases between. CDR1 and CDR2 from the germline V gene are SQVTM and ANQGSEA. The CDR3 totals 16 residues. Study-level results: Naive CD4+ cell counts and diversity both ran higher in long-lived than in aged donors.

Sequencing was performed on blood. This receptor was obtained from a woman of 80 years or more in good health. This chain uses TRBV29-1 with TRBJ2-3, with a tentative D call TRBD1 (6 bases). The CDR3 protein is CSVEDLGRQGTDTQYF. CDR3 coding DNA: TGCAGCGTTGAAGATTTGGGCCGACAGGGCACAGATACGCAGTATTTT.